The present T cell receptor beta chain was sequenced within a study of CD8 T cells in ankylosing spondylitis. TCRdb reanalysed the 5' RACE reads using MiXCR and keeps one entry per CDR3 protein. The sample has 200,000 to 250,000 distinct CDR3 sequences, about 10% seen once. Germline assignment: CDR1 SGHRS and CDR2 YFSETQ. Trimming cost V 0 bases and J 5 bases; bases outside gene matches: 6. This CDR3 region has 16 residues. This clonotype showed up many times. The TCR was taken from a male donor with ankylosing spondylitis or in good health (not recorded which). The sequencing input was blood, either unsorted or a sorted T cell fraction (not recorded which). The V and J genes are TRBV5-1 and TRBJ2-5, with 11 bases that match TRBD2. The CDR3 is CASSLALRTSGETQYF. The CDR3 region has the DNA TGCGCCAGCAGCTTGGCGTTACGGACTAGCGGGGAGACCCAGTACTTC.